Here is one TCR beta chain with its context. Its antigen is undetermined. The data originate from a study of graft-versus-host responses after intestinal transplantation. At the level of the study: Recipients had transplants, and these were multivisceral, liver-intestinal, or isolated intestinal.

The CDR3 is made up of 11 amino acids. From germline, CDR1 is MGHRA and CDR2 YSYEKL. Trimming stripped 6 bases from V and 3 bases from J, with 6 bases between. General observations from the study: Early post-transplant falls in HvG clones accompanied the peak levels of circulating GvH clones. Some GvH clones appeared in ileal mucosa or blood before recipient bone marrow.

Clones were read by immunoSEQ multiplex PCR, and TCRdb kept only the in-frame ones, dropping some. This sample has about 89,000 clones, with approximately 94% found just once. The receptor's source is a human donor who was the organ donor for an intestinal transplant. The chain uses TRBV4-1 and TRBJ2-7, with D unclear. The input for sequencing was unstimulated CD4+ T cells sorted from spleen or lymph node cells, taken before transplant. The CDR3, as DNA: TGCGCCAGCAGTCAGAGCTACGAGCAGTACTTC. Protein sequence: CASSQSYEQYF.